Each of the 11 T cell receptor beta chains below was sequenced from the same sample in a study of shared clonotypes between healthy human individuals. The data were produced by immunoSEQ multiplex PCR, yet TCRdb's version contains in-frame clones alone and is incomplete. The table has approximately 2,000,000 clones, around 92% seen once. Sample: naive CD4+ T cells from PBMCs. Subset denoted: CD45RA+ positively selected. All receptors derive from a man between 18 and 29 years old in good health. Some clones in this sample may be carry-over from other donors' samples.

The rearrangement uses TRBV7-9 and TRBJ2-1; TRBD1 matches 8 bases. This CDR3 spans 14 amino acids. J lost 5 bases, V lost 6 bases, and 6 bases had no gene match. From germline, CDR1 is SEHNR and CDR2 FQNEAQ (reference sequence). The CDR3 DNA reads TGTGCCAGCAGTTACGGACAGGGAAACAATGAGCAGTTCTTC. Amino acid sequence: CASSYGQGNNEQFF.

The chain joins TRBV9 to TRBJ2-5, with 7 bases aligning to TRBD1. Germline CDR1 reads SGDLS; CDR2 reads YYNGEE. The CDR3 consists of 14 residues. After removal of 4 bases from V and 4 bases from J, the junction contained 7 bases not matched to a gene. CDR3 amino acids: CASSTTGVAETQYF. The CDR3 coding sequence is TGTGCCAGCAGCACTACAGGGGTCGCAGAGACCCAGTACTTC.

In this sample, this clone turned up once. This chain connects TRBV6-1 to TRBJ2-3, with D perhaps TRBD2 (5 bases). The CDR3 runs to 16 residues. Germline V gene lookup returns CDR1 MNHNS and CDR2 SASEGT. The germline V and J ends were trimmed by 0 bases and 6 bases, with 16 bases remaining between them. CDR3 DNA sequence: TGTGCCAGCAGTGAAGCGCGGGCAGCCTGGGCGGATACGCAGTATTTT. This gives the protein CASSEARAAWADTQYF.

This clone was seen once. The chain recombines TRBV15 with TRBJ2-1, with 9 nucleotides matching TRBD2. Germline assignment: CDR1 LNHNV and CDR2 YYDKDF (reference sequence). The V gene end was trimmed by 0 bases and the J gene end by 15 bases; junction bases not matched to a gene: 21. The CDR3 runs to 18 residues. CDR3 nucleotides: TGTGCCACCAGCAGAGATCGTCGTGTCTGGACTAGCGACCTCTGGGGGTTCTTC. This translates into CATSRDRRVWTSDLWGFF.

The chain links TRBV6-5 to TRBJ2-3; TRBD1 aligns across 7 bases. CDR1 is MNHEY, CDR2 SVGAGI, per germline. This CDR3 contains 15 residues. V lost 2 bases to trimming and J lost 0 bases; unmatched junction nucleotides: 2. CDR3 protein: CASSYRDRSTDTQYF. CDR3 coding DNA: TGTGCCAGCAGTTACCGGGACAGAAGCACAGATACGCAGTATTTT.

CDR3: CASTLWPGGYTF. The CDR3 DNA reads as TGTGCCAGCACCCTCTGGCCCGGTGGCTACACCTTC. The chain links TRBV28 to TRBJ1-2; no clear D. The CDR3 is 12 residues long. Per germline, CDR1 MDHEN and CDR2 SYDVKM. Trimming took 7 bases from V and 7 from J, leaving 13 bases between them.

The V call is TRBV28, the J call TRBJ2-7; 9 nucleotides agree with TRBD1. The CDR3 sequence is 15 residues long. J was trimmed by 6 bases and V by 7 bases; bases with no gene match: 13. CDR1 and CDR2 from the germline V gene are MDHEN and SYDVKM. CDR3 in amino acids: CASILYGTGKVEQYF. The CDR3 DNA reads TGTGCCAGCATACTATACGGGACAGGGAAGGTCGAGCAGTACTTC. Full variable domain (missing parts from reference TRBV28 and TRBJ2-7): DVKVTQSSRYLVKRTGEKVFLECVQDMDHENMFWYRQDPGLGLRLIYFSYDVKMKEKGDIPEGYSVSREKKERFSLILESASTNQTSMYLCASILYGTGKVEQYFGPGTRLTVT.

This clone was observed once. The chain recombines TRBV5-1 with TRBJ2-5; possibly TRBD1 for D (6 bases). Trimming shortened V by 4 bases and J by 2 bases, and 12 bases separated the two germline ends. From germline, CDR1 is SGHRS and CDR2 YFSETQ. This CDR3 region has 14 residues. The CDR3 DNA sequence: TGCGCCAGCAGCCGACAGGATATTCAAGAGACCCAGTACTTC. Residues: CASSRQDIQETQYF.

The gene calls are TRBV4-1 and TRBJ2-5, with D unclear. This CDR3 spans 12 amino acids. V was pared by 2 bases and J by 7 bases, with 8 bases between. In germline, CDR1 is MGHRA, CDR2 YSYEKL. The CDR3 spells CASSQPAGTQYF. The CDR3 DNA sequence: TGCGCCAGCAGCCAACCAGCCGGGACCCAGTACTTC.

This chain links TRBV27 with TRBJ2-5; D possibly corresponds to TRBD2 (5 bases). CDR3 length: 15 amino acids. The V gene's germline CDR1 is MNHEY and CDR2 SMNVEV (reference sequence). Deletions cut 2 bases from V and 5 bases from J, with 15 bases between. The chain's CDR3 is CASSLRWVREETQYF. CDR3 in DNA: TGTGCCAGCAGTTTAAGATGGGTTAGGGAGGAGACCCAGTACTTC.

The chain couples TRBV28 to TRBJ2-2; possible D gene TRBD2, 7 bases. The CDR3 totals 16 residues. Germline values: CDR1 MDHEN, CDR2 SYDVKM. Trimming removed 7 bases at V and 5 bases at J, with 20 bases between. The CDR3 coding sequence is TGTGCCAGCATTGCCGGGGGGCTCACGGGGACCGGGGAGCTGTTTTTT. Translated: CASIAGGLTGTGELFF. The full variable domain, completed using reference TRBV28 and TRBJ2-2, is DVKVTQSSRYLVKRTGEKVFLECVQDMDHENMFWYRQDPGLGLRLIYFSYDVKMKEKGDIPEGYSVSREKKERFSLILESASTNQTSMYLCASIAGGLTGTGELFFGEGSRLTVL.